One sample yielded the 32 T cell receptor beta chains listed below, sequenced in a study of T cell responses to AZD1222 COVID-19 vaccine (dated by TCRdb to about 2021). The time point label, read with the paper, signifies: baseline before first vaccination. Library preparation was by the immunoSEQ multiplex PCR assay. TCRdb retrieved this table from immuneACCESS and kept in-frame rearrangements only. Not all clones are present; in checked studies, unresolved V genes account for under half, and no reason is known for the remainder. The sample data list about 100,000 clones, and about 83% of these were observed just once. The ten top clones hold more than 15% of the sample. Sequenced material: peripheral blood, taken on day 0 of AZD1222 vaccination. The receptors were sampled from an adult in good health.

The chain combines TRBV11-3 with TRBJ1-1; D is undetermined. The CDR3 is 13 amino acids. The V gene's germline CDR1 is SGHNT and CDR2 YENEEA. Trimming removed 1 base from V and 6 bases from J, with 9 bases in between. The DNA for the CDR3 is TGTGCCAGCAGCTTAGTTGAGGAAGCTGAAGCTTTCTTT. It encodes CASSLVEEAEAFF.

This rearrangement joins TRBV29-1 to TRBJ2-7; TRBD1 might be the D (6 bases). This CDR3 contains 19 residues. The germline CDR1 and CDR2 sequences are SQVTM and ANQGSEA. V lost 2 bases and J 2 bases, leaving 28 bases between the germline ends. CDR3 loop: CSVELLQGVPDGTTYEQYF. In nucleotides, the CDR3 is TGCAGCGTTGAACTACTACAGGGAGTTCCCGATGGGACCACCTACGAGCAGTACTTC.

The rearrangement links TRBV2 to TRBJ1-2, with D maybe TRBD1 (5 bases). This CDR3 comprises 14 residues. Trimming stripped 4 bases from V and 2 bases from J, with 11 bases between. From germline, CDR1 is SNHLY and CDR2 FYNNEI. The CDR3 bases are TGTGCCAGCAGTGGGGGCGGTCAGAACTATGGCTACACCTTC. Its translation is CASSGGGQNYGYTF.

V gene TRBV5-6 combines with J gene TRBJ2-3; unclear D gene. Per germline, CDR1 SGHDT and CDR2 YYEEEE. The V and J ends lost 2 bases and 6 bases respectively, with 13 bases between them. The CDR3 contains 14 residues. Written as DNA, the CDR3 is TGTGCCAGCAGCTTAGGCCCCAAGGCCGATACGCAGTATTTT. Translating gives CASSLGPKADTQYF.

V gene TRBV10-2 combines with J gene TRBJ1-2; D is perhaps TRBD1 (6 bases). The germline V gene encodes CDR1 WSHSY and CDR2 SAAADI. The germline V and J ends were trimmed by 10 bases and 2 bases, with 17 bases remaining between them. CDR3 length equals 14 residues. CDR3 sequence: CAITSGVLNYGYTF. CDR3 sequence (DNA): TGCGCCATCACCTCAGGGGTCCTAAACTATGGCTACACCTTC.

This chain joins TRBV20-1 and TRBJ1-3, with 7 positions matching TRBD1. The CDR3 consists of 14 residues. The germline V gene encodes CDR1 DFQATT and CDR2 SNEGSKA (reference sequence). Germline trimming cut 3 bases from V and 4 bases from J; bases unmatched to any gene: 6. As DNA, the CDR3 is TGCAGTGCTAGTACAGGGGAGGCAGGAAACACCATATATTTT. Translation gives CSASTGEAGNTIYF.

The chain couples TRBV19 to TRBJ2-6; perhaps TRBD1 as D (5 bases). V lost 5 bases and J 0 bases, leaving 8 bases between the germline ends. Per the germline V gene, CDR1 is LNHDA and CDR2 is SQIVND (reference sequence). This CDR3 comprises 15 residues. The CDR3 bases are TGTGCCAGTAGTGACAGTTACTCTGGGGCCAACGTCCTGACTTTC. Translated: CASSDSYSGANVLTF. The complete variable domain, with remaining parts taken from reference TRBV19 and TRBJ2-6, reads DGGITQSPKYLFRKEGQNVTLSCEQNLNHDAMYWYRQDPGQGLRLIYYSQIVNDFQKGDIAEGYSVSREKKESFPLTVTSAQKNPTAFYLCASSDSYSGANVLTFGAGSRLTVL.

This clone was seen just once. The chain is built from TRBV5-1 and TRBJ2-3; 8 bases are a match to TRBD1. V shed 0 bases, J shed 2 bases, and the junction held 5 bases outside the gene matches. The CDR3 has 16 amino acids. Germline V lookup: CDR1 SGHRS, CDR2 YFSETQ. In nucleotides, the CDR3 is TGCGCCAGCAGCTTGGGTACAGGGGGGAACACAGATACGCAGTATTTT. Translating gives CASSLGTGGNTDTQYF. Full variable domain (remainder filled in from reference TRBV5-1 and TRBJ2-3): KAGVTQTPRYLIKTRGQQVTLSCSPISGHRSVSWYQQTPGQGLQFLFEYFSETQRNKGNFPGRFSGRQFSNSRSEMNVSTLELGDSALYLCASSLGTGGNTDTQYFGPGTRLTVL.

The chain couples TRBV19 to TRBJ1-5; the D gene is possibly TRBD1 (5 bases). Looked up from germline, CDR1 is LNHDA and CDR2 is SQIVND (reference sequence). The CDR3 is made up of 15 amino acids. Trimming cost V 3 bases and J 4 bases, with 13 bases left between them. CDR3 amino acids: CASSIGRVQNQPQHF. For the CDR3, the DNA is TGTGCCAGTAGTATTGGCAGGGTGCAAAATCAGCCCCAGCATTTT. The complete variable domain, with remaining parts taken from reference TRBV19 and TRBJ1-5, reads DGGITQSPKYLFRKEGQNVTLSCEQNLNHDAMYWYRQDPGQGLRLIYYSQIVNDFQKGDIAEGYSVSREKKESFPLTVTSAQKNPTAFYLCASSIGRVQNQPQHFGDGTRLSIL.

The rearrangement joins TRBV9 to TRBJ1-3; the D is unclear. CDR1 is SGDLS, CDR2 YYNGEE, per germline. The CDR3 contains 15 residues. V was clipped by 3 bases and J by 5 bases, with 15 bases between them. The CDR3 DNA sequence: TGTGCCAGCAGCGCAGATGGTAATGGCCGAAACACCATATATTTT. This encodes CASSADGNGRNTIYF.

This chain uses TRBV9 with TRBJ2-5, with 9 bases identical to TRBD2. V was clipped by 2 bases and J by 5 bases; unmatched bases: 7. This CDR3 is 15 amino acids long. Germline V gene data show CDR1 as SGDLS and CDR2 as YYNGEE. The CDR3 nucleotides read TGTGCCAGCAGCGTGTCGGCGGGGGGGCTTGAGACCCAGTACTTC. It codes for CASSVSAGGLETQYF.

This rearrangement joins TRBV27 to TRBJ2-1, with 13 nucleotides matching TRBD2. Trimming took 5 bases from V and 6 from J; bases not matched to a gene: 7. This CDR3 comprises 16 residues. Germline V gives CDR1 MNHEY, CDR2 SMNVEV (reference sequence). The CDR3 nucleotides read TGTGCCAGCAGTGGAACTAGCGGGAGGGCTATCAATGAGCAGTTCTTC. Protein sequence: CASSGTSGRAINEQFF.

This sequence joins TRBV10-3 and TRBJ1-2; weak D call: TRBD1 (6 bases). Germline-derived CDR1 and CDR2 are ENHRY and SYGVKD. The CDR3 length is 14 residues. V was shortened by 7 bases and J by 2 bases, with 14 bases between the two germline ends. The DNA for the CDR3 is TGTGCCATCAACCCCGAAGACAGGAACTATGGCTACACCTTC. Protein sequence: CAINPEDRNYGYTF.

The V call is TRBV12-3 or TRBV12-4, the J call TRBJ1-2; D remains unclear. The CDR3 length is 13 residues. V lost 5 bases and J 4 bases, leaving 11 bases between the germline ends. CDR3 amino acids: CASSPQTFYGYTF. Written as DNA, the CDR3 is TGTGCCAGCAGTCCCCAGACCTTCTATGGCTACACCTTC.

The rearrangement uses TRBV10-3 and TRBJ1-2; the D gene is possibly TRBD1 (5 bases). Trimming shortened V by 5 bases and J by 0 bases, and 10 bases separated the two germline ends. The CDR3 length is 14 residues. The germline gives CDR1 ENHRY, CDR2 SYGVKD. The CDR3 DNA sequence: TGTGCCATCAGTCTTCAGGGTCCTAACTATGGCTACACCTTC. Amino acids: CAISLQGPNYGYTF.

This sequence joins TRBV20-1 and TRBJ2-1; no firm D call. The V and J ends lost 2 bases and 7 bases respectively, with 6 bases between them. CDR3 size: 11 residues. Germline loops: CDR1 DFQATT, CDR2 SNEGSKA (reference sequence). CDR3 nucleotides: TGCAGTGCTAGAACTTGGAATGAGCAGTTCTTC. Translation gives CSARTWNEQFF.

This chain connects TRBV18 to TRBJ2-3; TRBD2 matches 8 bases. Germline V gives CDR1 KGHSH, CDR2 LQKENI. This CDR3 contains 14 residues. J lost 4 bases, V lost 4 bases, and 4 bases had no gene match. The CDR3 region has the DNA TGTGCCAGCTCACTAGCGGGAACTTCAGATACGCAGTATTTT. Its translation: CASSLAGTSDTQYF.

The rearrangement links TRBV6-5 to TRBJ2-2; D gene unclear. V lost 4 bases, J lost 2 bases, and 8 bases lay in between. The CDR3 length is 14 residues. The germline V gene has CDR1 MNHEY and CDR2 SVGAGI. DNA of the CDR3: TGTGCCAGCAGTTCCATTAGTAACACCGGGGAGCTGTTTTTT. The encoded protein is CASSSISNTGELFF.

V and J are TRBV24-1 and TRBJ1-4; the D gene is possibly TRBD1 (5 bases). CDR1 and CDR2 from the germline V gene are KGHDR and SFDVKD. CDR3 length: 14 residues. V lost 3 bases and J 3 bases, leaving 7 bases between the germline ends. Here the CDR3 reads CATSDGAANEKLFF. DNA of the CDR3: TGTGCCACCAGTGATGGGGCAGCTAATGAAAAACTGTTTTTT.

This clone occurred a few times. This rearrangement joins TRBV7-9 to TRBJ1-3, with TRBD1 as a possible D gene (5 bases). The length of the CDR3 is 16 residues. The germline gives CDR1 SEHNR, CDR2 FQNEAQ (reference sequence). V lost 5 bases to trimming and J lost 4 bases, with 18 bases between them. CDR3 DNA: TGTGCCAGCAGCCTAAGTGAGGGGTCGTCGGGAAACACCATATATTTT. Its translation: CASSLSEGSSGNTIYF.

V is TRBV7-9 and J is TRBJ2-1, with D tentatively TRBD1 (6 bases). The CDR3 length is 13 residues. V was clipped by 8 bases and J by 4 bases, with 12 bases between them. Per germline, CDR1 SEHNR and CDR2 FQNEAQ (reference sequence). CDR3 nucleotides: TGTGCCAGCCTCACACAGGGATACAATGAGCAGTTCTTC. Amino acid sequence: CASLTQGYNEQFF.

This sequence joins TRBV7-2 and TRBJ1-5, with D tentatively TRBD1 (6 bases). V lost 5 bases and J 4 bases, leaving 12 bases between the germline ends. The germline CDR1 and CDR2 sequences are SGHTA and FQGNSA. The CDR3 is 14 residues long. This CDR3 reads CASSAGQWNQPQHF. In DNA, the CDR3 is TGTGCCAGCAGCGCCGGACAGTGGAATCAGCCCCAGCATTTT.

This chain links TRBV19 with TRBJ1-2; tentatively, D is TRBD1 (5 bases). V lost 5 bases to trimming and J lost 2 bases, with 15 bases between them. CDR3 length equals 15 residues. Germline CDR1 is LNHDA and CDR2 is SQIVND (reference sequence). In DNA, the CDR3 is TGTGCCAGTAGTGCGCCGGGACTACGAAACTATGGCTACACCTTC. Its protein is CASSAPGLRNYGYTF.

This clone was counted between two and nine times. The chain employs TRBV6-1 and TRBJ1-5, with unresolved D. This CDR3 contains 15 residues. Germline V lookup: CDR1 MNHNS, CDR2 SASEGT. Trimming pared 1 base from V and 5 bases from J, leaving 12 bases between. The CDR3 nucleotides read TGTGCCAGCAGTGAAGTTAGCAGGATCGATCAGCCCCAGCATTTT. Amino acid sequence: CASSEVSRIDQPQHF.

The rearrangement links TRBV29-1 to TRBJ2-7; TRBD1 matches at 11 bases. Germline V gives CDR1 SQVTM, CDR2 ANQGSEA. The CDR3 totals 14 residues. The trim removed 4 bases at V and 2 bases at J, leaving 4 bases unmatched. The CDR3 spells CSVGGQGGTYEQYF. CDR3 nucleotides: TGCAGCGTTGGGGGACAGGGGGGGACCTACGAGCAGTACTTC.

J is TRBJ2-2 and V is TRBV19; 8 bases are shared with TRBD2. The CDR3 covers 15 residues. Looked up from germline, CDR1 is LNHDA and CDR2 is SQIVND (reference sequence). V trimming: 6 bases; J trimming: 0 bases; junction bases outside the gene matches: 3. The CDR3 DNA is TGTGCCAGTAGGGTAGCGGGAACGAACACCGGGGAGCTGTTTTTT. Translation gives CASRVAGTNTGELFF.

The chain couples TRBV2 to TRBJ2-7; D remains ambiguous. V lost 2 bases and J lost 0, with 8 bases in between. CDR3 size: 14 residues. Germline-derived CDR1 and CDR2 are SNHLY and FYNNEI. CDR3 sequence reads: CASSERASSYEQYF. The CDR3 DNA reads TGTGCCAGCAGTGAAAGGGCCAGCTCCTACGAGCAGTACTTC.

This clone was found a few times. This chain uses TRBV2 with TRBJ1-1, with D uncertain. Germline lookup yields CDR1 SNHLY and CDR2 FYNNEI. Trimming shortened V by 2 bases and J by 8 bases, and 12 bases separated the two germline ends. The CDR3 covers 13 residues. CDR3 nucleotide sequence: TGTGCCAGCAGTGAACAGCAAGGGTGGGAAGCTTTCTTT. Amino acid sequence: CASSEQQGWEAFF.

V and J are TRBV6-5 and TRBJ2-7; a possible D gene is TRBD2 (5 bases). This CDR3 has 13 amino acids. CDR1 is MNHEY and CDR2 is SVGAGI in the germline V gene. Trimming removed 6 bases at V and 6 bases at J, with 15 bases between. In DNA form, the CDR3 reads TGTGCCAGCAGCACCGTCCCTGCGGGCGAGCAGTACTTC. Amino acids: CASSTVPAGEQYF.

The J gene is TRBJ1-6, the V gene TRBV6-5; D gene ambiguous. The CDR3 runs to 13 residues. CDR1 and CDR2 (germline): MNHEY, SVGAGI. The V end lost 0 bases, the J end lost 11 bases, and 8 bases lay between the germline ends. Written as DNA, the CDR3 is TGTGCCAGCAGTTACTCGACGGGTGCACCCCTCCACTTT. Translated: CASSYSTGAPLHF.

V and J are TRBV18 and TRBJ2-1; 7 nucleotides agree with TRBD1. Per germline, CDR1 KGHSH and CDR2 LQKENI. The junction had 5 bases not matched to a gene; V was cut back by 0 bases and J by 6 bases. The CDR3 runs 15 residues. The CDR3, as DNA: TGTGCCAGCTCACCACCGGGACAGCTTAGCAATGAGCAGTTCTTC. It is translated as CASSPPGQLSNEQFF. Full variable domain (rest looked up from reference TRBV18 and TRBJ2-1): NAGVMQNPRHLVRRRGQEARLRCSPMKGHSHVYWYRQLPEEGLKFMVYLQKENIIDESGMPKERFSAEFPKEGPSILRIQQVVRGDSAAYFCASSPPGQLSNEQFFGPGTRLTVL.

The V call is TRBV27, the J call TRBJ1-3; D unclear. This CDR3 has 13 residues. Germline values: CDR1 MNHEY, CDR2 SMNVEV (reference sequence). V was trimmed by 8 bases and J by 4 bases, leaving 12 bases between them. CDR3 sequence: CASPSPTGNTIYF. CDR3 sequence (DNA): TGTGCCAGCCCCAGCCCTACGGGAAACACCATATATTTT.